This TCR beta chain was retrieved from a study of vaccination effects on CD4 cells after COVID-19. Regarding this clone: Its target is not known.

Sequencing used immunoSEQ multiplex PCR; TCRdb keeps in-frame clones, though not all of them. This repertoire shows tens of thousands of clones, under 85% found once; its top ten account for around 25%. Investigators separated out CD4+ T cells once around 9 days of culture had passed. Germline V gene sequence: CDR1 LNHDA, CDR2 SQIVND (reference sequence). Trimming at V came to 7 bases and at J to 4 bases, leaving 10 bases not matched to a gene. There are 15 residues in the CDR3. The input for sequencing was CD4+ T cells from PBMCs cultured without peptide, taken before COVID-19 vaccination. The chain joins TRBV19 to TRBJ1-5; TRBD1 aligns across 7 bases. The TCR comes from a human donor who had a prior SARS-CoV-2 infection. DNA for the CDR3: TGTGCCAGTACCCAGGGGGGACTTCTAAATCAGCCCCAGCATTTT. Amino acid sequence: CASTQGGLLNQPQHF.